This TCR beta chain comes out of a study of identical twins listed by TCRdb under 2016. About the full investigation: To test whether fetal clonotypes persist, this study deep-sequenced TCR alpha and beta repertoires from monozygotic twins, from unrelated adults of various ages, and from cord blood. To rule out contamination, the twin experiments were replicated at different times with different library preparation protocols.

General study outcomes and caveats: The excess sharing between twins in beta out-of-frame sequences was weaker because fewer shared sequences reduced the signal-to-noise ratio. Recombination models systematically underestimated out-of-frame TCR alpha sharing in monozygotic twins but agreed with sharing between unrelated individuals. Because the same donors could not be followed over many years, the conclusions relied on cross-sectional statistical analysis. Fewer insertions were carried by abundant cord blood beta clonotypes, a similar but weaker trend appeared in young adult naive repertoires, and no such trend appeared in memory repertoires. Invariant T cells such as MAIT and iNKT could partly confound zero-insertion analyses, although diverse VJ usage argued against such confounding for most clonotypes. Out-of-frame TCR alpha sequences shared between twins showed an excess of low generation-probability sequences compared with coincidental sharing between unrelated individuals.

Library preparation was by 5' RACE. Data came from an Illumina HiSeq 2000. Template switching introduced a universal primer binding site; the final cDNA contained a unique molecular identifier, enabling accurate counting of TCR cDNA molecules. First-strand cDNA for TCR alpha and beta chains was synthesized from specific primers in the conserved constant-segment region. To control for contamination, every cDNA library was double barcoded, receiving both a SMART-Mk sample barcode and Illumina barcodes. TruSeq adapter sequences along with Illumina sample barcodes were introduced in two successive PCR steps. Sequencing of the TCR alpha and beta cDNA libraries was done on the Illumina HiSeq platform using custom primers. The study's processing was this. Unique molecular identifiers were extracted from raw reads with MiGEC, and CDR3 positions were determined with MiXCR. For each individual, recombination models were inferred using an EM algorithm with the repgenHMM and IGoR tools. The tcR package in R was used for shared clonotype analysis, with sharing normalized by the product of cloneset sizes. Out-of-frame nonproductive sequences were analyzed to study raw recombination free of thymic and clonal selection effects. TCRdb itself trimmed the public reads at Q25 with fastp, ran MiXCR and retained productive beta chains. Here each entry gathers all rows of one CDR3 protein and keeps the most common genes and DNA. The V and J calls come from TCRdb's annotation, not from the publication. The sample table lists 250,000 or so distinct CDR3 sequences, approximately 8.3% of them with a count of one. The ten largest make up around 3% of the sample.

From the cysteine up to the phenylalanine, the CDR3 has a length of 14 residues. Only CDR3 DNA remains: 42 bases, in frame from the first base. Reading the germline V gene (reference sequence) gives CDR1 SEHNR and CDR2 FQNEAQ. Only healthy Caucasian donors were included. The twin cohort comprised three pairs of female monozygotic twins, all aged roughly 18 to 29 years. Positive isolation kits from Invitrogen were used to isolate CD4+ and CD8+ T cell populations. Turning to this clonotype: This receptor's antigen is unknown. Sequence at one end of the junction differs from germline and may be a read error.

A further study also used this sample, focusing on yellow fever vaccine responses in identical twins. As described in the second report: According to the authors, the vaccine-induced T cell response in identical twins seemed to be partly convergent and partly specific to each individual. In the study, vaccine-responding T cell clones were precisely tracked in identical twins.

The receptor's source is a woman aged 18 to 35 in good health. Sequenced input: CD8+ T cells sorted from blood. This chain is built from TRBV7-9 and TRBJ2-7; perhaps TRBD2 is the D gene, with 6 bases matching. This receptor carries the CDR3 CASSSQDVDYELYF. The DNA sequence is TGTGCCAGCAGCTCCCAGGACGTGGACTACGAGCTGTACTTC.